This T cell receptor (beta chain) was recovered during a study of T-cell reconstitution after alpha-beta-depleted transplantation in children (dated by TCRdb to the mid-2010s). Broadly, across the study: T-cell immune reconstitution after TCRalphabeta/CD19-depleted allogeneic hematopoietic cell transplantation in children was quantitatively tracked in the study by means of TCR repertoire profiling.

Library preparation employed PCR. The sequencing machine was an Illumina HiSeq 2500. To normalize quantification of the TCRbeta repertoire, the TCR libraries were built with molecular barcoding that relied on unique molecular identifiers. In TCRdb, the public reads were trimmed at Q25 with fastp and aligned with MiXCR, with productive beta chains retained. Each entry merges the rows of one CDR3 protein and shows their most common DNA and genes. In this sample the table shows about 440,000 distinct CDR3 sequences, 43% of which occur a single time. About 30% of the sample is held by the ten biggest clonotypes. This sample's treatment or condition label indicates: allogeneic hematopoietic cell transplantation with graft depleted of TCRalphabeta T cells and CD19 B cells. TCRalphabeta/CD19-depleted allogeneic hematopoietic cell grafts were given to the transplant recipients, all of whom were children.

The junction carries 22 bases between V and J, which are trimmed by 4 bases and 5 bases respectively. According to the germline V gene (reference sequence), CDR1 reads SEHNR and CDR2 reads FQNEAQ. Spanning cysteine to phenylalanine, the CDR3 consists of 17 amino acids. Only the CDR3 region is kept as DNA, spanning 51 bases read in frame from base 1. This clonotype was recorded a few times. Its binding antigen is unknown. Base qualities are not recorded, but no much larger clone differs from it by a single base. Points the paper makes about the study in general: Apparently early alphabetaT-cell count recovery about two months after transplant reportedly relied on only several hundred rapidly expanded clones derived from non-depleted graft cells. In some patients, the high TCRbeta diversity seen at day 60 was put down to recipient T cells and intrathymic progenitors that had survived conditioning. The frequencies of hyperexpanded clones fell over the following months, and after one year, T-cell counts and TCRbeta diversity were mostly attributed to newly produced T cells.

Recombination linked TRBV7-9 to TRBJ2-3, with the D gene call left open. This material consisted of PBMCs, taken before TCRalphabeta/CD19-depleted stem cell transplant. This TCR was recovered from a girl aged 2 to 9 with aplastic anemia, due to receive a stem cell transplant. The nucleotide sequence is given as TGTGCCAGCAGCTCCCCACTTACCAGTGGGCGGAAAGATACGCAGTATTTT. Its translation reads: CASSSPLTSGRKDTQYF.